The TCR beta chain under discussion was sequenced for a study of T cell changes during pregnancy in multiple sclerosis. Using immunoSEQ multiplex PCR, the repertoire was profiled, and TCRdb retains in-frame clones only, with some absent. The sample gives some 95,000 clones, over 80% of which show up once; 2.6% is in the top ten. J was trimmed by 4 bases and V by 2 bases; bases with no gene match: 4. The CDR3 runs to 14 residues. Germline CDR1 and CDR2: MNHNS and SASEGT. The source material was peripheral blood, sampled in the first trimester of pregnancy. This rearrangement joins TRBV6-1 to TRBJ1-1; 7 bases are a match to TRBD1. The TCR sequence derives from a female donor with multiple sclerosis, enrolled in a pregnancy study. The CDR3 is CASSEIDRATEAFF. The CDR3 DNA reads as TGTGCCAGCAGTGAAATTGACAGGGCCACTGAAGCTTTCTTT.